This paragraph reports one TCR beta chain. Its specific antigen is unknown. Base-call qualities are not available, and no considerably larger clone is one nucleotide away. The library came from the immunoSEQ multiplex PCR assay. Imported from immuneACCESS, the table was reduced by TCRdb to in-frame sequences with V and J called. These copies leave out some clones; in studies compared against another copy, an unresolved V gene accounts for under half, and the cause of the remainder is not known. The sample table records 84,000 or so clones; roughly 91% of these occur just once. The top ten clonotypes cover approximately 15% of the sample. These data come from a study of control samples from healthy donors and cancer patients (dated by TCRdb to the early 2020s). CDR1 SGDLS and CDR2 YYNGEE are derived from the germline V gene. The junction shows trimming of 0 bases on V and 8 bases on J, plus 11 bases between the germline ends. Counted from cysteine to phenylalanine, this CDR3 has 14 amino acids. The kept DNA is CDR3 alone, 42 bases in frame from the first base.

Sequencing was performed on blood. The sequence links TRBV9 to TRBJ2-2; possibly the D gene is TRBD2, per 6 matching bases. The sequence came from a man aged 30 to 39 in good health. The DNA reads as follows: TGTGCCAGCAGCGTAGCTCTTGGAGGGGGGGAGCTGTTTTTT. Translation gives CASSVALGGGELFF.